The rows below give T cell receptor beta chains drawn from one sample of a study of control samples from healthy donors and cancer patients. TCRdb keeps only in-frame clones here, not all; method: immunoSEQ multiplex PCR. The sample lists approximately 170,000 clones, 90% seen once, with 1.1% to 1.5% in the top ten. The sample comprised blood. The receptor set was obtained from a woman aged 45-65 years in good health. Both conserved end residues are part of each CDR3. A D gene is named only where the DNA matches it firmly. The size field is filled for only some rows; it gives once, few, many or a size class.

>-|TRBV19|TRBJ2-7|-
CASSAWSRGAYEQYF
TGTGCCAGTAGCGCATGGTCCAGGGGAGCCTACGAGCAGTACTTC
>-|TRBV25-1|TRBJ2-7|-
CASSESGFTYEQYF
TGTGCCAGCAGTGAATCGGGGTTTACCTACGAGCAGTACTTC
>-|TRBV30|TRBJ1-1|TRBD1
CAWSLAPGTVNTEAFF
TGTGCCTGGAGCCTCGCCCCCGGGACAGTGAACACTGAAGCTTTCTTT
>-|TRBV11-3|TRBJ2-3|-
CASSLGADTQYF
TGTGCCAGCAGCTTAGGGGCAGATACGCAGTATTTT
>-|TRBV6-1|TRBJ1-5|TRBD1
CASSVKGTGGNQPQHF
TGTGCCAGCAGTGTTAAGGGGACAGGGGGCAATCAGCCCCAGCATTTT
>-|TRBV9|TRBJ2-2|-
CASSVEGERDINTGELFF
TGTGCCAGCAGCGTAGAGGGGGAGCGAGACATTAACACCGGGGAGCTGTTTTTT
>-|TRBV2|TRBJ2-2|TRBD2
CASSEIAGVPTGELFF
TGTGCCAGCAGTGAAATAGCGGGAGTGCCTACCGGGGAGCTGTTTTTT
>-|TRBV6-5|TRBJ1-5|-
CASSYDQYSNQPQHF
TGTGCCAGCAGTTACGATCAGTATAGCAATCAGCCCCAGCATTTT
>-|TRBV6-5|TRBJ1-5|TRBD1
CASGETGFQPQHF
TGTGCCAGCGGAGAGACAGGGTTTCAGCCCCAGCATTTT
>once|TRBV29-1|TRBJ2-7|-
CSVVGVGPYEQYF
TGCAGCGTTGTAGGGGTTGGGCCCTACGAGCAGTACTTC
>-|TRBV5-1|TRBJ1-6|-
CASSLVPLQPQGSGSPLHF
TGCGCCAGCAGCTTGGTCCCCCTTCAACCACAGGGCTCTGGATCACCCCTCCACTTT
>-|TRBV15|TRBJ1-5|-
CATSRDPNQPQHF
TGTGCCACCAGCAGAGACCCTAATCAGCCCCAGCATTTT
>-|TRBV4-1|TRBJ2-7|TRBD1
CASEDRVLDEQYF
TGCGCCAGCGAAGACAGGGTTCTCGACGAGCAGTACTTC
>-|TRBV19|TRBJ2-5|-
CASSHRDPQETQYF
TGTGCCAGTAGTCACCGGGATCCGCAAGAGACCCAGTACTTC
>-|TRBV28|TRBJ1-2|TRBD1
CASSFWGQGKVAGYGYTF
TGTGCCAGCAGTTTCTGGGGACAGGGGAAGGTTGCGGGCTATGGCTACACCTTC
>-|TRBV10-3|TRBJ2-7|TRBD2
CAISEPMGGTDQQYF
TGTGCCATCAGTGAGCCCATGGGGGGGACTGACCAGCAGTACTTC
>once|TRBV9|TRBJ1-1|-
CASSPPRTETEAFF
TGTGCCAGCAGCCCCCCACGGACAGAGACTGAAGCTTTCTTT
>-|TRBV10-3|TRBJ2-1|TRBD1
CAIRQGDVYNEQFF
TGTGCCATCAGGCAGGGGGATGTCTACAATGAGCAGTTCTTC
>-|TRBV6-6|TRBJ1-1|-
CASSYSGRENTEAFF
TGTGCCAGCAGTTACAGTGGCAGGGAGAACACTGAAGCTTTCTTT
>-|TRBV5-1|TRBJ1-5|TRBD1
CASSLGAGGAFQPQHF
TGCGCCAGCAGCTTGGGGGCAGGGGGCGCATTTCAGCCCCAGCATTTT
>-|TRBV6-4|TRBJ1-5|TRBD1
CASLGTECQPQHF
TGTGCCAGCCTTGGGACAGAGTGTCAGCCCCAGCATTTT
>-|TRBV6-5|TRBJ2-1|-
CASSRQDNEQFF
TGTGCCAGCAGCCGTCAGGACAATGAGCAGTTCTTC
>-|TRBV6-1|TRBJ1-3|-
CASSEDQGPGNTIYF
TGTGCCAGCAGTGAAGATCAGGGCCCTGGAAACACCATATATTTT
>once|TRBV11-2|TRBJ1-6|-
CASSRAEGSSPLHF
TGTGCCAGCAGCCGCGCTGAGGGTAGTTCACCCCTCCACTTT
>-|TRBV30|TRBJ2-1|-
CALTGLNTNEQFF
TGTGCCTTGACCGGACTTAATACCAATGAGCAGTTCTTC
>-|TRBV28|TRBJ2-2|-
CASRPDRGGTGELFF
TGTGCCAGCAGGCCCGACAGGGGAGGGACCGGGGAGCTGTTTTTT
>once|TRBV9|TRBJ2-1|-
CASSVEGRGPYNEQFF
TGTGCCAGCAGCGTAGAGGGCAGGGGTCCCTACAATGAGCAGTTCTTC
>-|TRBV12-3/TRBV12-4|TRBJ2-5|TRBD1
CASSFRGLETQYF
TGTGCCAGCAGCTTCAGGGGGCTAGAGACCCAGTACTTC
>few|TRBV4-1|TRBJ2-5|TRBD2
CASSQGPGTSGAYRETQYF
TGCGCCAGCAGCCAAGGTCCTGGGACTAGCGGGGCGTACCGGGAGACCCAGTACTTC
>-|TRBV2|TRBJ2-3|TRBD1
CASSGTGSWTDTQYF
TGTGCCAGCAGTGGGACAGGGTCGTGGACAGATACGCAGTATTTT
>once|TRBV6-1|TRBJ1-2|-
CASSEALTANYGYTF
TGTGCCAGCAGTGAAGCTTTGACAGCTAACTATGGCTACACCTTC
>-|TRBV27|TRBJ1-2|-
CASSDRPLYGYTF
TGTGCCAGCAGTGATCGACCACTCTATGGCTACACCTTC
>-|TRBV19|TRBJ1-2|TRBD1
CASNSRDRGPYGYTF
TGTGCCAGTAACTCCCGGGACAGGGGTCCCTATGGCTACACCTTC
>few|TRBV27|TRBJ1-2|TRBD1
CASSYRGTGDGYTF
TGTGCCAGCAGCTACCGGGGGACAGGGGATGGCTACACCTTC
>-|TRBV15|TRBJ1-1|-
CATSRDLGDTEAFF
TGTGCCACCAGCAGAGATCTGGGGGACACTGAAGCTTTCTTT
>-|TRBV25-1|TRBJ1-4|-
CASSDPRGSEKLFF
TGTGCCAGCAGTGATCCAAGGGGTTCTGAAAAACTGTTTTTT
>-|TRBV28|TRBJ2-1|TRBD1
CASSFRDRVVNEQFF
TGTGCCAGCAGTTTTCGGGACAGGGTGGTCAATGAGCAGTTCTTC
>-|TRBV2|TRBJ2-1|-
CASSESDEQFF
TGTGCCAGCAGTGAAAGCGATGAGCAGTTCTTC
>-|TRBV7-9|TRBJ2-7|-
CASSPGDGIGVEQYF
TGTGCCAGCAGCCCCGGGGACGGAATAGGTGTAGAGCAGTACTTC
>-|TRBV7-3|TRBJ1-5|-
CASTLRGSRNQPQHF
TGTGCCAGCACCCTTAGGGGGAGTCGCAATCAGCCCCAGCATTTT
>few|TRBV9|TRBJ1-1|-
CASSGVRGSAFF
TGTGCCAGCAGCGGTGTTCGAGGGAGTGCTTTCTTT
>-|TRBV30|TRBJ2-1|-
CAWSPGLSNEQFF
TGTGCCTGGAGTCCGGGACTCTCGAATGAGCAGTTCTTC
>-|TRBV5-1|TRBJ2-7|TRBD1
CASSLESVDRGFEQYF
TGCGCCAGCAGCTTGGAGTCGGTGGACAGGGGATTCGAGCAGTACTTC
>-|TRBV7-8|TRBJ1-1|TRBD1
CASSPDRPGNTEAFF
TGTGCCAGCAGCCCGGACAGGCCGGGGAACACTGAAGCTTTCTTT
>once|TRBV27|TRBJ2-3|TRBD2
CASMRSGRTDTQYF
TGTGCCAGCATGCGTAGCGGGAGGACAGATACGCAGTATTTT
>-|TRBV9|TRBJ2-7|-
CASSIDWRSGYEQYF
TGTGCCAGCAGTATTGACTGGAGGTCGGGCTACGAGCAGTACTTC
>-|TRBV10-3|TRBJ2-4|-
CAISESNSGRLNIQYF
TGTGCCATCAGTGAGTCGAACTCGGGACGACTTAACATTCAGTACTTC
>-|TRBV5-6|TRBJ2-5|-
CASSLGGTQETQYF
TGTGCCAGCAGCTTGGGGGGCACCCAAGAGACCCAGTACTTC
>-|TRBV9|TRBJ2-3|-
CASSVVPFRGDTQYF
TGTGCCAGCAGCGTAGTACCCTTTCGGGGTGATACGCAGTATTTT
>-|TRBV30|TRBJ1-6|-
CAWRFGAYNSPLHF
TGTGCCTGGAGATTTGGGGCCTATAATTCACCCCTCCACTTT
>-|TRBV7-9|TRBJ1-6|TRBD1
CASSFEGQAGSPLHF
TGTGCCAGCAGCTTTGAGGGACAGGCGGGTTCACCCCTCCACTTT
>few|TRBV4-3|TRBJ1-2|TRBD1
CASSPSPGGYGYTF
TGCGCCAGCAGCCCCTCACCAGGGGGCTATGGCTACACCTTC
>-|TRBV2|TRBJ2-3|-
CASRSGLSTDTQYF
TGTGCCAGCAGATCGGGACTCAGCACAGATACGCAGTATTTT
>-|TRBV29-1|TRBJ1-4|-
CSVLRVSGEKLFF
TGCAGCGTTCTCAGGGTATCGGGTGAAAAACTGTTTTTT
>-|TRBV7-2|TRBJ1-1|-
CASSLSGGSLAFF
TGTGCCAGCAGCCTGAGTGGGGGGAGCCTGGCTTTCTTT
>few|TRBV19|TRBJ2-5|-
CASSIQRSQETQYF
TGTGCCAGTAGTATTCAAAGGAGCCAAGAGACCCAGTACTTC
>-|TRBV27|TRBJ1-2|TRBD1
CASSGGQNYGYTF
TGTGCCAGTTCCGGGGGACAGAACTATGGCTACACCTTC
>-|TRBV24-1|TRBJ2-5|-
CATSTYGGSQYF
TGTGCCACCAGTACTTACGGAGGGTCCCAGTACTTC